The TCR beta chain described here comes from a study of molecular identifiers for immune sequencing clone quantification. A remark on this clonotype: Its matching antigen is unknown.

Libraries from naive CD8 cells were generated from 20,000 to 1,000,000 sorted cells (with 10%, 30% or 50% RNA). Sorting isolated naive CD8 T cells as CD8+CD4-CCR7+CD45RA+ events. Study-wide results and limits: For effector cells, clones above 20 RNA copies held over 97% of molecules; for naive cells, under 1%.

Bulk libraries came from a prior protocol with listed TCR primers. TCRdb independently ran MiXCR on the PCR reads; one entry per CDR3 protein. This sample carries about half a million distinct CDR3 sequences, 20% to 25% of them seen once, and the ten largest clones take about 0.8%. This CDR3 comprises 13 residues. Per germline, CDR1 MNHNY and CDR2 SVGAGI (reference sequence). The V end was cut by 4 bases, the J end by 9 bases, with 13 bases between. Sequencing used naive CD8+ T cells from blood, with Jurkat cell RNA spiked in. Stated subset: FACS-sorted CD8+CD4-CCR7+CD45RA+ naive T cells. The genes are TRBV6-6 and TRBJ2-1; D might be TRBD2 (5 bases). The receptor's source is a human donor in good health. Some libraries in this study had Jurkat cell RNA spiked in. Written as DNA, the CDR3 is TGTGCCAGCAGTTTCGGTAGCGTTGGTGAGCAGTTCTTC. This encodes CASSFGSVGEQFF.